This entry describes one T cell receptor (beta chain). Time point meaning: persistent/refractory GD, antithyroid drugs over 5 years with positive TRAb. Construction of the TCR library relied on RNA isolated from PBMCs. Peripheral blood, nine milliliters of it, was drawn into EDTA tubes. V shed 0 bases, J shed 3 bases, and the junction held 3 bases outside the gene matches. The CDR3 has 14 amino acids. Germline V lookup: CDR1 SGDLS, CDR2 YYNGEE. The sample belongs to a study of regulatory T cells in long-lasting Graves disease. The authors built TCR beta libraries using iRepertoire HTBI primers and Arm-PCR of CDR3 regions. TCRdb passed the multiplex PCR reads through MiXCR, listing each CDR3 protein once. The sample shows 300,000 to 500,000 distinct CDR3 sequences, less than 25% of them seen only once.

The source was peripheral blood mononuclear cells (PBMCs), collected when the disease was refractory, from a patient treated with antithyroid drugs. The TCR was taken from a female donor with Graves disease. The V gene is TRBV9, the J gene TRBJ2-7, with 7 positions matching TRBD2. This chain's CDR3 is CASSVDGRVYEQYF. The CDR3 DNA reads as TGTGCCAGCAGCGTAGATGGGAGGGTCTACGAGCAGTACTTC.